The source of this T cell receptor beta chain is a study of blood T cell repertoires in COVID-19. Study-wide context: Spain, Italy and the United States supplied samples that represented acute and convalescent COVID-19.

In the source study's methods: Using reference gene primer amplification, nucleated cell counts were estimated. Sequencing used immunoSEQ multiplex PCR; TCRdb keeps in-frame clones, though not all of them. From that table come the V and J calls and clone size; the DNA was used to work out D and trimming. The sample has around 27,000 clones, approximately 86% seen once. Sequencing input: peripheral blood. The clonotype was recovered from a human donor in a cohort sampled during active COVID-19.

The CDR3 region has the DNA TGTGCCAGCAACTTTATGCAGCGGGACACTGAAGCTTTCTTT. Encoded protein: CASNFMQRDTEAFF. The chain couples TRBV7-3 to TRBJ1-1; D is unresolved. Trimming left V 7 bases short and J 3 bases short, with 15 bases between. CDR1 is SGHTA, CDR2 FQGTGA, per germline. The CDR3 is made up of 14 amino acids. Full variable domain (remainder filled in from reference TRBV7-3 and TRBJ1-1): GAGVSQTPSNKVTEKGKYVELRCDPISGHTALYWYRQSLGQGPEFLIYFQGTGAADDSGLPNDRFFAVRPEGSVSTLKIQRTERGDSAVYLCASNFMQRDTEAFFGQGTRLTVV.